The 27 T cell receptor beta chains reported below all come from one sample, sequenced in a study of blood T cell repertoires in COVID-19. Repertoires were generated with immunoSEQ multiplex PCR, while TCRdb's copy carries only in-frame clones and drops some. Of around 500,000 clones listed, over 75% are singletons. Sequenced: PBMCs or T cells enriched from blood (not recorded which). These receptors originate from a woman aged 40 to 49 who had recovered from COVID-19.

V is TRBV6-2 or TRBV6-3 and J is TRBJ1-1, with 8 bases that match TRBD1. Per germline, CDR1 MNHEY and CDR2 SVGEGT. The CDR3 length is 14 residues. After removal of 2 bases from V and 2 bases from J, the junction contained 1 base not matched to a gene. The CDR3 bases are TGTGCCAGCAGTTACGGGACAGGCAACACTGAAGCTTTCTTT. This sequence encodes CASSYGTGNTEAFF.

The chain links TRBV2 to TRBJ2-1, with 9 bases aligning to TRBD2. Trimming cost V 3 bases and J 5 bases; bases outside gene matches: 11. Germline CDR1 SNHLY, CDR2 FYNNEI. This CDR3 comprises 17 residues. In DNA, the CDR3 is TGTGCCAGCAGTGAGTTAATAGCGGGAGAAGCTGACAATGAGCAGTTCTTC. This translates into CASSELIAGEADNEQFF.

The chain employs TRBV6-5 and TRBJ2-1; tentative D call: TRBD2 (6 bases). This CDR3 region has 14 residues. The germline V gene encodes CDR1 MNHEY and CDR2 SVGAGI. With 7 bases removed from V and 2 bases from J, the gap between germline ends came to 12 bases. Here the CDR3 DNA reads TGTGCCAGCACAGTAGCGGCCGCCTACAATGAGCAGTTCTTC. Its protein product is CASTVAAAYNEQFF.

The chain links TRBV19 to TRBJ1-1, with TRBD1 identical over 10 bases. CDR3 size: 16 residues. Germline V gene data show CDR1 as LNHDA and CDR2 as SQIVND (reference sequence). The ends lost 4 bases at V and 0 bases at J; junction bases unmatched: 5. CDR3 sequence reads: CASSTGTGALNTEAFF. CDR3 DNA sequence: TGTGCCAGTAGTACCGGGACAGGGGCCTTGAACACTGAAGCTTTCTTT.

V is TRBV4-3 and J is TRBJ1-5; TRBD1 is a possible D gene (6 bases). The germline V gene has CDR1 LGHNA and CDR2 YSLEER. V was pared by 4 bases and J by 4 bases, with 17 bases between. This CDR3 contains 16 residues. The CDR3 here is CASSLTFRGRNQPQHF. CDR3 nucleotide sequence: TGCGCCAGCAGCCTCACCTTCAGGGGTCGTAATCAGCCCCAGCATTTT.

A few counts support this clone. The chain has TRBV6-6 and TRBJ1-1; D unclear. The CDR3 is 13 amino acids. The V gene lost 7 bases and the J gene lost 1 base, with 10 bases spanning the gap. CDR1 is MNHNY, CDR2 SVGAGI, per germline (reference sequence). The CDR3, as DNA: TGTGCCAGCACTCTAACAGCGAACACTGAAGCTTTCTTT. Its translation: CASTLTANTEAFF.

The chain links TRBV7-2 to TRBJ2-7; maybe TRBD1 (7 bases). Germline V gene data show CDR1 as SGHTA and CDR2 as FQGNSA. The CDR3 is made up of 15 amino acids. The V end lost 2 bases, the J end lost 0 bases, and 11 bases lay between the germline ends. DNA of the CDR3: TGTGCCAGCAGCTTACTGCGGGACAGCTCCTACGAGCAGTACTTC. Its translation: CASSLLRDSSYEQYF.

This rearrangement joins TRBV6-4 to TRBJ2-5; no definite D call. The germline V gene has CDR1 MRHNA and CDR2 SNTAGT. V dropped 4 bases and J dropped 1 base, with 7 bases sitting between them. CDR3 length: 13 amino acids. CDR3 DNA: TGTGCCAGCAGTGCGCTGGCCCAAGAGACCCAGTACTTC. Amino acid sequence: CASSALAQETQYF.

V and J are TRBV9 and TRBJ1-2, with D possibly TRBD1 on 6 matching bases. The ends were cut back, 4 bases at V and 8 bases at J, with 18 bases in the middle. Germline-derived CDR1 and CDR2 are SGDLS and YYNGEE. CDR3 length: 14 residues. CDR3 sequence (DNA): TGTGCCAGCAGCCCGAAGGGGGAAGAAGGAGGCTACACCTTC. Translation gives CASSPKGEEGGYTF.

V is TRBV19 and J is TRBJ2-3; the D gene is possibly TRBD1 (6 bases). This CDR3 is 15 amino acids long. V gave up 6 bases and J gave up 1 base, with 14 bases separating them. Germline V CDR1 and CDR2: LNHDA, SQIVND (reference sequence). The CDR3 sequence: CASSSTGFGTDTQYF. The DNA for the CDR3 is TGTGCCAGTAGCTCTACAGGGTTTGGCACAGATACGCAGTATTTT.

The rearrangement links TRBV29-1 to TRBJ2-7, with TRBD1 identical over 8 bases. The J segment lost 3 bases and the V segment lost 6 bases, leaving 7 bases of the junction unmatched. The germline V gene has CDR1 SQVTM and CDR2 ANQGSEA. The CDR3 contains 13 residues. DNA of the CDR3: TGCAGCGTGCGGACAGGGAGAGACTACGAGCAGTACTTC. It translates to CSVRTGRDYEQYF.

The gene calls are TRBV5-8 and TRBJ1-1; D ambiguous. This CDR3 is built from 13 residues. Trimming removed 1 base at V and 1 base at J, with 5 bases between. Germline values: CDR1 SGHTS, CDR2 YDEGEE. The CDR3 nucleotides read TGTGCCAGCAGCTTGACATCGAACACTGAAGCTTTCTTT. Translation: CASSLTSNTEAFF.

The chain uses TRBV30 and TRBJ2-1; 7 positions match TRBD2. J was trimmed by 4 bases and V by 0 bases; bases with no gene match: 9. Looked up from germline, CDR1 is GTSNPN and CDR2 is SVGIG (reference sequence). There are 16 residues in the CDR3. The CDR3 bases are TGTGCCTGGAGTGTTGGGCAAGCGGGAAAATACAATGAGCAGTTCTTC. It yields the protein CAWSVGQAGKYNEQFF.

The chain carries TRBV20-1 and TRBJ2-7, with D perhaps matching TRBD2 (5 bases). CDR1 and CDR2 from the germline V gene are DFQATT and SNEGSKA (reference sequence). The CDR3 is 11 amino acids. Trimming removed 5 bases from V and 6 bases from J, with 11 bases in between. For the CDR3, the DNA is TGCAGTGCTTCATCTAGCCGCGAGCAGTACTTC. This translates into CSASSSREQYF.

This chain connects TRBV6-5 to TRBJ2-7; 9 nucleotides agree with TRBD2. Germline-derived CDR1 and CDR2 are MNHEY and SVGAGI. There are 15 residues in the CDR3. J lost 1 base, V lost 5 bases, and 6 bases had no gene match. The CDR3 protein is CASSTPSGESYEQYF. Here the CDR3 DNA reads TGTGCCAGCAGTACCCCTAGCGGGGAATCCTACGAGCAGTACTTC.

CDR3 DNA sequence: TGTGCCAGCAGTGAAGAGGTGCAGGCTTCTGGCTACACCTTC. It specifies CASSEEVQASGYTF. V usage is TRBV2 and J usage is TRBJ1-2; D unclear. CDR3 length: 14 residues. Trimming cost V 1 base and J 7 bases, with 13 bases left between them. The germline CDR1 and CDR2 sequences are SNHLY and FYNNEI.

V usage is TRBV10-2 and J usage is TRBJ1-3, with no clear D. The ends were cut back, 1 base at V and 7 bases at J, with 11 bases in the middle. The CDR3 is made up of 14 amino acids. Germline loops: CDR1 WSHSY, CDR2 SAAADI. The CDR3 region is CASSEFAASNTIYF. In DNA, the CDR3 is TGCGCCAGCAGTGAGTTCGCGGCCTCGAACACCATATATTTT.

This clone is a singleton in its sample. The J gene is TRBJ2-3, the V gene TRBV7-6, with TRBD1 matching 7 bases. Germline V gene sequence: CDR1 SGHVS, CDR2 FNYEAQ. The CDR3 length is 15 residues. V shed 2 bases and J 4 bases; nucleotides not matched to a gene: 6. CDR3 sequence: CASSLLDRLPDTQYF. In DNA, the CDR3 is TGTGCCAGCAGCTTATTGGACAGGTTACCAGATACGCAGTATTTT.

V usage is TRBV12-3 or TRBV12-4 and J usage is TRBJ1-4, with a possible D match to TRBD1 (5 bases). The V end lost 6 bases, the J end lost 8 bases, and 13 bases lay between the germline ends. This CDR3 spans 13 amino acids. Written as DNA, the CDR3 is TGTGCCAGCAGATGGGGGGGATCCGAAAAACTGTTTTTT. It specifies CASRWGGSEKLFF.

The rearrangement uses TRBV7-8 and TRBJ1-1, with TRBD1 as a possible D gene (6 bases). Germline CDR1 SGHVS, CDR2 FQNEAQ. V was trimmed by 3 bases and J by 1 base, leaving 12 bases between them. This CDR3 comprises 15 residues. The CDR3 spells CASSFWTAQNTEAFF. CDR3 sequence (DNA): TGTGCCAGCAGCTTCTGGACAGCCCAGAACACTGAAGCTTTCTTT.

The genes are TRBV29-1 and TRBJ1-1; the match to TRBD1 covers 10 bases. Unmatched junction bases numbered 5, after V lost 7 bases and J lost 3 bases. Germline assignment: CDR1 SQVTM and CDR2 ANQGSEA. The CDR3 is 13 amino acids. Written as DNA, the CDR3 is TGCAGCGGCCGGGACAGGGGTTACACTGAAGCTTTCTTT. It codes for CSGRDRGYTEAFF. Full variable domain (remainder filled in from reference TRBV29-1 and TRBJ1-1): SAVISQKPSRDICQRGTSLTIQCQVDSQVTMMFWYRQQPGQSLTLIATANQGSEATYESGFVIDKFPISRPNLTFSTLTVSNMSPEDSSIYLCSGRDRGYTEAFFGQGTRLTVV.

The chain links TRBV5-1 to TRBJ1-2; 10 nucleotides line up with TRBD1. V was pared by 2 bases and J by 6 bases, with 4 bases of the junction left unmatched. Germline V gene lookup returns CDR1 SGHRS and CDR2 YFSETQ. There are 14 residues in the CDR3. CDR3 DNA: TGCGCCAGCAGCTTAGCGGGACAGGGGAATGGCTACACCTTC. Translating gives CASSLAGQGNGYTF.

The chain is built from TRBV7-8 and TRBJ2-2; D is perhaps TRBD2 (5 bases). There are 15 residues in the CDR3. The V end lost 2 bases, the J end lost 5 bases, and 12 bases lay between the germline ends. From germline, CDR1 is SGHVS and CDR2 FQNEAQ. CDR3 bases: TGTGCCAGCAGCTTACGGGTCCCGGGGACCGGGGAGCTGTTTTTT. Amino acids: CASSLRVPGTGELFF.

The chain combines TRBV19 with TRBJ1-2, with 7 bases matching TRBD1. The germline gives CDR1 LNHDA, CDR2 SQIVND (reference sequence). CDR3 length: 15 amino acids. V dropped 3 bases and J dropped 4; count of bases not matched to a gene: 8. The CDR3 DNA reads TGTGCCAGTAGTATCGTGTCGACAGGGAGCTATGGCTACACCTTC. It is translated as CASSIVSTGSYGYTF.

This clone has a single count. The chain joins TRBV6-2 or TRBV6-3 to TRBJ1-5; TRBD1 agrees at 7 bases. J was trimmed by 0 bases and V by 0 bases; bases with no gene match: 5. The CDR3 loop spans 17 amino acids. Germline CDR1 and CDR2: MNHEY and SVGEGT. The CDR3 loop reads CASSYSPGGNSNQPQHF. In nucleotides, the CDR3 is TGTGCCAGCAGTTACTCGCCAGGGGGAAATAGCAATCAGCCCCAGCATTTT.

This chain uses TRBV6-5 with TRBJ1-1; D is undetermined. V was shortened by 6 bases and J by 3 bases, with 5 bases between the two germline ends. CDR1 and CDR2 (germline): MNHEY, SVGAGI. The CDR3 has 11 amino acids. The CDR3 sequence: CASRRYTEAFF. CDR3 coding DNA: TGTGCCAGCAGGCGGTACACTGAAGCTTTCTTT.

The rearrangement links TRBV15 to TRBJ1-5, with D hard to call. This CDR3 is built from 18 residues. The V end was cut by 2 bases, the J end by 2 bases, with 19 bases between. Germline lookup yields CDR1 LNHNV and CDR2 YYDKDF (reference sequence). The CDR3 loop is CATSRNRDPLDGNQPQHF. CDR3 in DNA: TGTGCCACCAGCAGAAACCGGGATCCCCTGGATGGCAATCAGCCCCAGCATTTT.